These T cell receptor beta chains were read from a single sample in a study of shared clonotypes between healthy human individuals. TCRdb's copy holds only in-frame clones and misses some; the assay was immunoSEQ multiplex PCR. The sample consists of around 100,000 clones, approximately 70% of them appearing once. What was sequenced was memory CD8+ T cells sorted from blood. Receptors originate from a woman aged 30 to 39 in good health. The conserved cysteine and the conserved F or W are not part of the CDR3 here. The D gene is left open where the match is weak.

D: .
V: TRBV19
CDR3: ASSTLGLYTEAF

D: TRBD1
V: TRBV18
CDR3: ASSLTGTGRNGYT

D: .
V: TRBV7-6
CDR3: ASSLYVQQTLAKNIQY

D: .
V: TRBV19
CDR3: ASSMIRGYEQY

D: .
V: TRBV23-1
CDR3: ASSPKSGFASGNTIY

D: TRBD1
V: TRBV2
CDR3: ASTNRGRLLYEQY

D: .
V: TRBV7-9
CDR3: ASSPENSYEQY

D: .
V: TRBV6-1
CDR3: ATQLLDTQY

D: .
V: TRBV6-1
CDR3: ASSGQAYQPQH

D: TRBD1
V: TRBV25-1
CDR3: ASSDPGQGLYEQY

D: .
V: TRBV28
CDR3: ASSPDESEQY

D: TRBD2
V: TRBV9
CDR3: ASSVAVPVAGLGSDTQY

D: .
V: TRBV28
CDR3: ASVSDKYDSSYEQY

D: TRBD2
V: TRBV29-1
CDR3: SVEDSSGSLWQETQY

D: .
V: TRBV7-9
CDR3: ASSADTLNYGYT

D: .
V: TRBV25-1
CDR3: ASKFVGGYT

D: TRBD2
V: TRBV5-1
CDR3: ASRPGTSGTGEQY

D: TRBD2
V: TRBV5-8
CDR3: ASSQGLAGGADTQY

D: .
V: TRBV2
CDR3: ASSSSPWGTQY

D: TRBD1
V: TRBV6-4
CDR3: ASSDTGGAFNEQF

D: TRBD2
V: TRBV7-9
CDR3: ASSLEWASGRTYNEQF

D: TRBD2
V: TRBV27
CDR3: ASGPGLAGGLHSYEQY

D: TRBD2
V: TRBV30
CDR3: AWSVGLSSGSF

D: .
V: TRBV18
CDR3: ASSPPVERSNEQF

D: .
V: TRBV7-8
CDR3: ASSLVIIQTSGYEQY

D: TRBD2
V: TRBV10-1
CDR3: ASTGTGLATYNEQF

D: .
V: TRBV5-1
CDR3: ASSLDSSSYNEQF

D: .
V: TRBV29-1
CDR3: SVEDRTGQGWPDT

D: TRBD1
V: TRBV13
CDR3: ASSFSTGAPDTQY

D: .
V: TRBV25-1
CDR3: ASISRGSHEQY

D: TRBD1
V: TRBV19
CDR3: ASHTGVDMNRLF

D: TRBD2
V: TRBV9
CDR3: ASSSGGTQY

D: TRBD1
V: TRBV6-6
CDR3: ASSLYREGQEC

D: .
V: TRBV4-1
CDR3: ASSQGTHQPQH

D: .
V: TRBV15
CDR3: ATSRGTATQETQY

D: .
V: TRBV18
CDR3: ASSPRLGDEQY

D: .
V: TRBV7-9
CDR3: ASAGQRYEQY

D: .
V: TRBV7-9
CDR3: ASSLYQGPSQPQH

D: .
V: TRBV28
CDR3: ASWGPNTEAF

D: .
V: TRBV10-3
CDR3: AISASRGANQPQH

D: .
V: TRBV28
CDR3: ASRGWVSPLH

D: .
V: TRBV27
CDR3: ASSPRSGSIVDTQY

D: .
V: TRBV20-1
CDR3: SASPGGYT

D: .
V: TRBV4-1
CDR3: ASSQENSEATSYEQY

D: .
V: TRBV7-9
CDR3: ASSRLISGANVLT

D: .
V: TRBV7-2
CDR3: ASSWDWGTQY

D: TRBD1
V: TRBV27
CDR3: ASNRDRGTGELF

D: TRBD2
V: TRBV5-1
CDR3: ASSPDGRGNNEQF

D: .
V: TRBV7-2
CDR3: ASSLAGLNTEAF

D: .
V: TRBV19
CDR3: ASSELGVHEQY

D: .
V: TRBV11-3
CDR3: ASSLVPAPVTNEQF

D: .
V: TRBV28
CDR3: ASRTLQNSPLH

D: TRBD1
V: TRBV25-1
CDR3: ASSESDRVTNEKLF

D: .
V: TRBV28
CDR3: ATLRSSYNEQF

D: TRBD2
V: TRBV28
CDR3: ASGNRLAPYEQY

D: TRBD2
V: TRBV28
CDR3: ASSFLAGGPPYEQY

D: .
V: TRBV6-6
CDR3: ASNNGVEQY